This note documents a single T cell receptor (beta chain) sequence. J gave up 2 bases and V 4 bases, and 12 bases lay outside the gene matches. CDR3 length: 18 residues. Germline lookup yields CDR1 SGDLS and CDR2 YYNGEE. This specimen comes from a study of blood T cell repertoires in COVID-19. Turning to the study itself: The United States, Italy and Spain were the sources of the acute and convalescent COVID-19 samples. PBMCs, B-cell-depleted T cells, or T cells provided the cDNA or gDNA that made up the material.

Study processing details: How many nucleated cells were present was estimated from reference gene primer amplification. Some clones are missing from TCRdb's copy, which holds only in-frame ones; the method was immunoSEQ multiplex PCR. D and trimming come from the DNA, and the V and J calls and clone size come from that table. The repertoire holds 100,000 or so clones, with about 91% as singletons. The sequenced sample consisted of peripheral blood. The TCR sequence derives from a man aged 55 to 70 with acute or convalescent COVID-19. This chain joins TRBV9 and TRBJ2-5, with 12 positions matching TRBD1. The CDR3 DNA reads TGTGCCAGCAGCCCCAGGCCGGGACAGGGGGCTCGACAAGAGACCCAGTACTTC. Protein product: CASSPRPGQGARQETQYF.